Below, 32 T cell receptor beta chains from the same sample are listed, as sequenced in a study of radiotherapy plus CTLA-4 blockade in lung cancer. Some clones are missing from TCRdb's copy, which holds only in-frame ones; the method was immunoSEQ multiplex PCR. The sample records 75,000 to 80,000 clones, around nine tenths being singletons. Sequenced here: peripheral blood, sampled from a patient treated with radiotherapy plus ipilimumab. The receptors come from a human donor with non-small cell lung cancer who had stable disease on radiotherapy plus ipilimumab.

The rearrangement links TRBV27 to TRBJ2-7; 9 positions agree with TRBD1. The CDR3 has 13 residues. CDR1 is MNHEY and CDR2 is SMNVEV in the germline V gene (reference sequence). V was pared by 5 bases and J by 2 bases, with 1 base of the junction left unmatched. The CDR3 sequence: CASSRQGAYEQYF. The CDR3 DNA sequence: TGTGCCAGCAGTCGACAGGGGGCCTACGAGCAGTACTTC.

The chain links TRBV28 to TRBJ2-7, with unresolved D. The CDR3 is made up of 15 amino acids. V lost 2 bases to trimming and J lost 0 bases, with 11 bases between them. Germline values: CDR1 MDHEN, CDR2 SYDVKM. The CDR3 DNA reads as TGTGCCAGCAGTTTAGAACAGTTGAGCTCCTACGAGCAGTACTTC. Amino acid sequence: CASSLEQLSSYEQYF. The complete variable domain, with remaining parts taken from reference TRBV28 and TRBJ2-7, reads DVKVTQSSRYLVKRTGEKVFLECVQDMDHENMFWYRQDPGLGLRLIYFSYDVKMKEKGDIPEGYSVSREKKERFSLILESASTNQTSMYLCASSLEQLSSYEQYFGPGTRLTVT.

V and J are TRBV28 and TRBJ2-7; 8 nucleotides agree with TRBD1. With 7 bases clipped from V and 5 bases from J, the junction kept 10 bases outside the gene matches. The germline V gene encodes CDR1 MDHEN and CDR2 SYDVKM. The CDR3 consists of 14 residues. The CDR3 DNA follows: TGTGCCAGCAAGGTCAGGACAGGGAGGCACGAGCAGTACTTC. It is translated as CASKVRTGRHEQYF.

The V and J genes are TRBV28 and TRBJ2-7, with D possibly being TRBD1 (5 bases). Trimming left V 2 bases short and J 2 bases short, with 13 bases between. Germline lookup yields CDR1 MDHEN and CDR2 SYDVKM. This CDR3 comprises 15 residues. The CDR3 loop is CASSLIRGRTYEQYF. The CDR3 nucleotides are TGTGCCAGCAGTTTAATAAGGGGTAGAACCTACGAGCAGTACTTC.

The chain uses TRBV19 and TRBJ2-7, with D possibly matching TRBD1 (6 bases). This CDR3 spans 15 amino acids. The ends were cut back, 5 bases at V and 2 bases at J, with 16 bases in the middle. CDR1 and CDR2 from the germline V gene are LNHDA and SQIVND (reference sequence). The CDR3 DNA sequence: TGTGCCAGTAGTGATGCAGGGGCGCCCACCTACGAGCAGTACTTC. This gives the protein CASSDAGAPTYEQYF.

This rearrangement joins TRBV29-1 to TRBJ1-3, with TRBD1 identical over 7 bases. V lost 4 bases, J lost 0 bases, and 21 bases stayed unmatched. In germline, CDR1 is SQVTM, CDR2 ANQGSEA. The CDR3 runs 20 residues. The CDR3 sequence is CSVGPRQGEVVPVSGNTIYF. CDR3 bases: TGCAGCGTTGGACCTCGACAGGGAGAGGTCGTCCCAGTCTCTGGAAACACCATATATTTT.

The chain couples TRBV6-5 to TRBJ2-7, with 13 bases aligning to TRBD2. The J segment lost 3 bases and the V segment lost 4 bases, leaving 6 bases of the junction unmatched. CDR1 and CDR2 from the germline V gene are MNHEY and SVGAGI. The CDR3 covers 16 residues. CDR3 protein: CASSSGTSGKGYEQYF. CDR3 bases: TGTGCCAGCAGTTCCGGGACTAGCGGGAAGGGCTACGAGCAGTACTTC.

In this sample, this clone turned up once. V usage is TRBV2 and J usage is TRBJ2-1; D is tentatively TRBD1 or TRBD2 (5 bases each). The CDR3 sequence is 12 residues long. The V end was cut by 9 bases, the J end by 2 bases, with 8 bases between. CDR1 is SNHLY, CDR2 FYNNEI, per germline. The CDR3: CASEGTYNEQFF. Written as DNA, the CDR3 is TGTGCCAGTGAGGGGACCTACAATGAGCAGTTCTTC.

The chain combines TRBV30 with TRBJ1-3; TRBD1 is a possible D gene (5 bases). The CDR3 covers 12 residues. Germline loops: CDR1 GTSNPN, CDR2 SVGIG (reference sequence). V dropped 2 bases and J dropped 8 bases, with 10 bases sitting between them. The DNA of the CDR3 is TGTGCCTGGAGTCCGATAGGGGACACCATATATTTT. It translates to CAWSPIGDTIYF. The variable domain in full, completed from reference TRBV30 and TRBJ1-3, reads SQTIHQWPATLVQPVGSPLSLECTVEGTSNPNLYWYRQAAGRGLQLLFYSVGIGQISSEVPQNLSASRPQDRQFILSSKKLLLSDSGFYLCAWSPIGDTIYFGEGSWLTVV.

The DNA of the CDR3 is TGCAGTGCTAGGGGGGTAGATACGCAGTATTTT. As protein: CSARGVDTQYF. The chain carries TRBV20-1 and TRBJ2-3; D is possibly TRBD1 or TRBD2 (5 bases each). V lost 3 bases and J lost 5, with 6 bases in between. The CDR3 totals 11 residues. Per the germline V gene, CDR1 is DFQATT and CDR2 is SNEGSKA (reference sequence).

CDR3 coding DNA: TGTGCCAGCAGTGAAGGGGGACACCCGAACACTGAAGCTTTCTTT. This encodes CASSEGGHPNTEAFF. The chain joins TRBV25-1 to TRBJ1-1; TRBD1 is a possible D gene (6 bases). The CDR3 loop spans 15 amino acids. From germline, CDR1 is MGHDK and CDR2 SYGVNS. Trimming removed 2 bases at V and 1 base at J, with 11 bases between.

This clone appeared a single time. The rearrangement uses TRBV7-2 and TRBJ2-4; D is uncertain. CDR1 and CDR2 from the germline V gene are SGHTA and FQGNSA. V was clipped by 4 bases and J by 3 bases, with 16 bases between them. CDR3 length: 16 residues. In DNA, the CDR3 is TGTGCCAGCAGCTCACCTTCAACCTTAGGCAAAAACATTCAGTACTTC. It encodes CASSSPSTLGKNIQYF.

The chain couples TRBV19 to TRBJ1-5; TRBD1 might be the D (5 bases). The V end was cut by 10 bases, the J end by 4 bases, with 11 bases between. Germline-derived CDR1 and CDR2 are LNHDA and SQIVND (reference sequence). The CDR3 contains 12 residues. The CDR3 reads CATAAGNQPQHF. The CDR3 DNA reads TGTGCCACCGCCGCAGGGAATCAGCCCCAGCATTTT. Complete variable domain (other parts from reference TRBV19 and TRBJ1-5): DGGITQSPKYLFRKEGQNVTLSCEQNLNHDAMYWYRQDPGQGLRLIYYSQIVNDFQKGDIAEGYSVSREKKESFPLTVTSAQKNPTAFYLCATAAGNQPQHFGDGTRLSIL.

The rearrangement joins TRBV5-1 to TRBJ1-1; D gene ambiguous. V was trimmed by 3 bases and J by 0 bases, leaving 9 bases between them. The CDR3 contains 14 residues. The germline gives CDR1 SGHRS, CDR2 YFSETQ. The CDR3 loop reads CASSWNNMNTEAFF. The DNA for the CDR3 is TGCGCCAGCAGCTGGAATAACATGAACACTGAAGCTTTCTTT.

The chain carries TRBV9 and TRBJ2-3; TRBD2 matches 8 bases. The germline CDR1 and CDR2 sequences are SGDLS and YYNGEE. This CDR3 region has 15 residues. J lost 6 bases, V lost 0 bases, and 6 bases had no gene match. The CDR3 DNA reads as TGTGCCAGCAGCGTAGGTGGTAGCGGGGCGGATACGCAGTATTTT. Translating gives CASSVGGSGADTQYF.

CDR3 coding DNA: TGTGCCAGCAGTGTCTCTAGCTCTCCGCAGTACTTC. Protein: CASSVSSSPQYF. The chain joins TRBV6-1 to TRBJ2-7; tentative D call: TRBD2 (5 bases). The CDR3 has 12 residues. The germline gives CDR1 MNHNS, CDR2 SASEGT. With 4 bases removed from V and 9 bases from J, the gap between germline ends came to 13 bases.

The rearrangement uses TRBV28 and TRBJ1-2; D remains unclear. With 5 bases removed from V and 4 bases from J, the gap between germline ends came to 8 bases. There are 12 residues in the CDR3. Germline loops: CDR1 MDHEN, CDR2 SYDVKM. CDR3 sequence (DNA): TGTGCCAGCAGTACTAAAAGCTATGGCTACACCTTC. As protein: CASSTKSYGYTF.

The chain uses TRBV5-1 and TRBJ2-3; 8 nucleotides align to TRBD1. CDR3 size: 15 residues. Germline values: CDR1 SGHRS, CDR2 YFSETQ. The J segment lost 1 base and the V segment lost 2 bases, leaving 3 bases of the junction unmatched. CDR3 protein: CASSFQGARTDTQYF. The DNA for the CDR3 is TGCGCCAGCAGCTTCCAGGGGGCCCGCACAGATACGCAGTATTTT.

The genes are TRBV30 and TRBJ1-3; 7 bases are a match to TRBD1. Looked up from germline, CDR1 is GTSNPN and CDR2 is SVGIG (reference sequence). Trimming took 4 bases from V and 6 from J; bases not matched to a gene: 6. This CDR3 spans 13 amino acids. In nucleotides, the CDR3 is TGTGCCTGGAAAGGGGGCAGGATAAACACCATATATTTT. This translates into CAWKGGRINTIYF.

This clone has only one observation. The chain carries TRBV11-2 and TRBJ2-7; a weak D match, TRBD2 (6 bases). Trimming took 1 base from V and 6 from J, leaving 10 bases between them. Germline CDR1 and CDR2: SGHAT and FQNNGV. The CDR3 length is 13 residues. The CDR3 bases are TGTGCCAGCAGCTTAGTAAGGGGAGGCGAGCAGTACTTC. The encoded protein is CASSLVRGGEQYF.

This chain joins TRBV5-1 and TRBJ1-1; no firm D call. This CDR3 is 14 amino acids long. From germline, CDR1 is SGHRS and CDR2 YFSETQ. V lost 4 bases to trimming and J lost 1 base, with 11 bases between them. CDR3 sequence reads: CASSPFAPNTEAFF. The CDR3 DNA is TGCGCCAGCAGCCCGTTCGCACCGAACACTGAAGCTTTCTTT.

The rearrangement joins TRBV7-2 to TRBJ2-3, with 13 positions matching TRBD2. CDR1 and CDR2 from the germline V gene are SGHTA and FQGNSA. CDR3 length: 17 amino acids. The V segment lost 2 bases and the J segment 0 bases; nucleotides outside the gene matches: 2. CDR3 in DNA: TGTGCCAGCAGCTTAACGGGACTAGCGGGGAGCACAGATACGCAGTATTTT. Amino acid sequence: CASSLTGLAGSTDTQYF. Variable domain in full (rest from reference TRBV7-2 and TRBJ2-3): GAGVSQSPSNKVTEKGKDVELRCDPISGHTALYWYRQSLGQGLEFLIYFQGNSAPDKSGLPSDRFSAERTGGSVSTLTIQRTQQEDSAVYLCASSLTGLAGSTDTQYFGPGTRLTVL.

This chain links TRBV27 with TRBJ1-6; D is perhaps TRBD1 (6 bases). Trimming shortened V by 2 bases and J by 7 bases, and 9 bases separated the two germline ends. Germline CDR1 is MNHEY and CDR2 is SMNVEV (reference sequence). The CDR3 extends over 14 amino acids. The CDR3 here is CASSLRQGNSPLHF. DNA of the CDR3: TGTGCCAGCAGTTTAAGGCAGGGGAATTCACCCCTCCACTTT.

This clone has only one observation. This sequence joins TRBV7-3 and TRBJ1-2, with a tentative D call TRBD1 (5 bases). Trimming stripped 2 bases from V and 5 bases from J, with 12 bases between. In germline, CDR1 is SGHTA, CDR2 FQGTGA. The CDR3 length is 14 residues. The CDR3, as DNA: TGTGCCAGCAGCTTAGGGGGAGGAGGTTATGGCTACACCTTC. This sequence encodes CASSLGGGGYGYTF.

The chain uses TRBV2 and TRBJ2-2; D not resolved. CDR3 length equals 14 residues. V lost 1 base and J 4 bases, leaving 7 bases between the germline ends. In germline, CDR1 is SNHLY, CDR2 FYNNEI. As DNA, the CDR3 is TGTGCCAGCAGTGAAGAACAGATCACCGGGGAGCTGTTTTTT. This translates into CASSEEQITGELFF.

This clone was picked up one time. The genes are TRBV4-2 and TRBJ2-7, with 11 bases that match TRBD2. Trimming at V came to 3 bases and at J to 2 bases, leaving 15 bases not matched to a gene. The length of the CDR3 is 19 residues. Germline V gene data show CDR1 as LGHNA and CDR2 as YNFKEQ. This CDR3 reads CASSQDLGGTSGLTYEQYF. DNA of the CDR3: TGTGCCAGCAGCCAGGATCTAGGGGGGACTAGCGGTCTTACCTACGAGCAGTACTTC.

This clone was counted a few times. This CDR3 is CASSLNEARSNEKLFF. The CDR3 nucleotides are TGTGCCAGCAGCTTAAATGAAGCCCGATCTAATGAAAAACTGTTTTTT. The chain recombines TRBV11-2 with TRBJ1-4; D gene ambiguous. The CDR3 has 16 residues. Germline lookup yields CDR1 SGHAT and CDR2 FQNNGV. Between the trimmed V and J ends, which lost 2 bases and 3 bases, there was a span of 13 bases.

The gene calls are TRBV7-9 and TRBJ1-4; TRBD1 agrees at 10 bases. Germline V gives CDR1 SEHNR, CDR2 FQNEAQ (reference sequence). CDR3 length equals 12 residues. J gave up 11 bases and V 4 bases, and 1 base lay outside the gene matches. The CDR3 region is CASSWGQGKLFF. The CDR3 bases are TGTGCCAGCAGCTGGGGACAGGGGAAACTGTTTTTT.

This sequence joins TRBV28 and TRBJ2-7, with D possibly TRBD1 on 7 matching bases. The CDR3 is made up of 16 amino acids. Germline loops: CDR1 MDHEN, CDR2 SYDVKM. V was shortened by 4 bases and J by 7 bases, with 23 bases between the two germline ends. The CDR3 here is CASSSLGDSRGLEQYF. The DNA of the CDR3 is TGTGCCAGCAGTTCCCTCGGGGACAGCCGGGGACTGGAGCAGTACTTC. The variable domain in full, completed from reference TRBV28 and TRBJ2-7, reads DVKVTQSSRYLVKRTGEKVFLECVQDMDHENMFWYRQDPGLGLRLIYFSYDVKMKEKGDIPEGYSVSREKKERFSLILESASTNQTSMYLCASSSLGDSRGLEQYFGPGTRLTVT.

V usage is TRBV15 and J usage is TRBJ2-7, with D tentatively TRBD1 (6 bases). CDR1 and CDR2 from the germline V gene are LNHNV and YYDKDF (reference sequence). This CDR3 contains 16 residues. The ends were cut back, 1 base at V and 0 bases at J, with 13 bases in the middle. The CDR3 DNA is TGTGCCACCAGCAGAGGAGGACAGTCGAGCTCCTACGAGCAGTACTTC. It translates to CATSRGGQSSSYEQYF.

The chain is built from TRBV28 and TRBJ1-3, with D tentatively TRBD1 (5 bases). Germline values: CDR1 MDHEN, CDR2 SYDVKM. The CDR3 is 15 amino acids. Trimming took off 2 bases at V and 4 bases at J, with 12 bases between the two ends. CDR3 DNA sequence: TGTGCCAGCAGTTTACCAGGGAGGTTAGGAAACACCATATATTTT. As protein: CASSLPGRLGNTIYF.

The rearrangement joins TRBV15 to TRBJ1-2, with D tentatively TRBD1 (5 bases). Per germline, CDR1 LNHNV and CDR2 YYDKDF (reference sequence). Trimming took off 3 bases at V and 4 bases at J, with 15 bases between the two ends. The CDR3 loop spans 15 amino acids. CDR3 bases: TGTGCCACCAGCAGCAGACAAACAGGAACCTATGGCTACACCTTC. This codes for CATSSRQTGTYGYTF. Combining the CDR3 with reference TRBV15 and TRBJ1-2 gives the whole variable domain DAMVIQNPRYQVTQFGKPVTLSCSQTLNHNVMYWYQQKSSQAPKLLFHYYDKDFNNEADTPDNFQSRRPNTSFCFLDIRSPGLGDTAMYLCATSSRQTGTYGYTFGSGTRLTVV.